This is a list of T cell receptor beta chains from one sample in a study of T-cell reconstitution after alpha-beta-depleted transplantation in children. TCRdb re-analysed the PCR reads in MiXCR, keeping a single row per CDR3 protein. The sample yields 360,000 or so distinct CDR3 sequences, about a fifth seen once. Sample: PBMCs from the stem cell graft donor, taken from the stem cell graft. The origin of the receptors is a human donor who donated a stem cell graft to a child with acute myeloid leukemia. CDR3s include the opening cysteine and the closing phenylalanine or tryptophan. Fields, in order: J gene, CDR3 length, V gene, CDR3 protein.

TRBJ1-4 | 16 | TRBV5-1 | CASSATGQGINEKLFF
TRBJ2-6 | 15 | TRBV18 | CASSPLVDGANVLTF
TRBJ2-6 | 18 | TRBV6-4 | CASSDRKTGTSGANVLTF
TRBJ1-2 | 15 | TRBV29-1 | CSVEGARDGDYGYTF
TRBJ2-7 | 15 | TRBV2 | CASSEVGPPKGEQYF
TRBJ2-7 | 13 | TRBV4-1 | CASSQGRNYEQYF
TRBJ2-1 | 11 | TRBV28 | CASSLGNKQFF
TRBJ2-1 | 17 | TRBV27 | CASSPTLARGLYNEQFF
TRBJ2-3 | 15 | TRBV5-1 | CASSLEGGATDTQYF
TRBJ2-1 | 15 | TRBV12-3/TRBV12-4 | CASSLGTGGYDEQFF
TRBJ2-2 | 12 | TRBV20-1 | CSARDRQGWLFF
TRBJ2-2 | 15 | TRBV6-4 | CASSDSTVNTGELFF
TRBJ2-3 | 15 | TRBV5-1 | CASSLVGQSTDTQYF
TRBJ1-2 | 14 | TRBV24-1 | CATSDPSDNYGYTF
TRBJ2-2 | 14 | TRBV14 | CASSQERSTGELFF
TRBJ2-3 | 13 | TRBV20-1 | CSAWGGTTDTQYF
TRBJ2-1 | 13 | TRBV20-1 | CSGRDGTYNEQFF
TRBJ2-7 | 14 | TRBV27 | CASSARTGSYEQYF
TRBJ2-5 | 14 | TRBV18 | CASSPLDSRETQYF
TRBJ2-2 | 14 | TRBV12-3/TRBV12-4 | CASAGQGNTGELFF
TRBJ2-5 | 13 | TRBV29-1 | CSVRREGGETQYF
TRBJ2-3 | 12 | TRBV3-1 | CASSQDSDTQYF
TRBJ2-3 | 11 | TRBV2 | CASIFSGTQYF
TRBJ2-3 | 15 | TRBV28 | CASQEYQIAGDTQYF
TRBJ1-1 | 14 | TRBV12-5 | CASGLAALNTEAFF
TRBJ2-7 | 14 | TRBV6-5 | CASSFLDRGHEQYF